The sequence of this TCR beta chain was determined in a study of cytomegalovirus exposure and HLA in healthy donors. Study results and limitations: High specificity and sensitivity for cytomegalovirus status were reported for the classifier.

Germline assignment: CDR1 SGHVS and CDR2 FNYEAQ. With 8 bases clipped from V and 4 bases from J, the junction kept 5 bases outside the gene matches. The CDR3 contains 15 residues. The donors were members of the validation cohort, which comprised 120 subjects and was separate from the first cohort of some 680 subjects. Measured with immunoSEQ multiplex PCR; TCRdb has only the in-frame clones, and not every one. The sample contains some 150,000 clones, 70% to 90% of which appear only once. Worth noting for this clone: The antigen is not known.

This receptor was obtained from a young man in good health and CMV-seronegative. The chain uses TRBV7-6 and TRBJ2-2, with 12 bases that match TRBD2. Sequencing was performed on PBMCs. This chain's CDR3 is CASAGLAGSTGELFF. DNA of the CDR3: TGTGCCAGCGCTGGACTAGCGGGATCCACCGGGGAGCTGTTTTTT.